This T cell receptor (beta chain) appears in the sequencing data of a study of T cells after yellow fever vaccination (dated by TCRdb to about 2019). The study in broad terms: Libraries from fractions with low cell numbers were prepared with the SMART-Seq v4 Ultra Low Input RNA kit. Two healthy male donors made up the cohort, one aged 18 to 30 years and the other aged 30 to 39 years. Bulk TCR alpha and beta repertoires were sequenced longitudinally to track T-cell clones before and after primary and booster YFV17D yellow fever vaccination. Bulk PBMC replicates and cell subsets were isolated from blood drawn at multiple timepoints before and after both primary and secondary immunization. On the study overall, not on this receptor specifically: Most clones expanded after primary vaccination were re-detected after the booster (about 95% of CD4 and about nine tenths of CD8), suggesting broad memory maintenance. Because abundant contaminating clonotypes from the bulk population could be contained in FACS-sorted repertoires, computational filtering was required. A small fraction of clonotypes appeared in both the CD4 and CD8 compartments, likely as a result of convergent recombination. Compared with the primary T-cell response, the secondary T-cell response was faster but weaker, reaching its peak on day 5 rather than on day 15. The study included only two donors, which limits how far the findings can be generalized.

This clonotype has ten or more counts. Its specific antigen is unknown. No much larger clone exists at a distance of one base, and base qualities are not known. TCR cDNA was synthesized by 5'RACE template switching, which introduced a universal primer site and unique molecular identifiers. cDNA synthesis was primed from both the TCR alpha and TCR beta constant segments. Library amplification used two PCR steps, and the second PCR step added sample barcodes and sequencing adapters. Sequencing of libraries was performed on Illumina HiSeq 2500 (2x100 bp) or NovaSeq (2x150 bp). On the study's bioinformatics: MIGEC was used to demultiplex reads and collapse the reads into UMI consensus sequences, and MiXCR was used for V(D)J alignment. Clonotypes responding to the vaccine were identified with edgeR on replicate PBMC samples, with the criteria of FDR below 0.01 and a log2 fold change above 5 up to day 15. Bulk clonotypes were assigned CD4 or CD8 identity according to which sequenced CD4 or CD8 repertoire held them at higher abundance. TCRdb reprocessing: public reads trimmed at Q25 with fastp, clones called with MiXCR, in-frame beta chains kept. Duplicate CDR3 protein sequences are folded into a single record with the most common DNA and genes. For this entry, the V and J calls and clone size follow TCRdb and not the study's own pipeline. This sample is represented by more than 120,000 distinct CDR3 sequences; 7.7% of them were singletons. 0.55% to 0.9% of the sample lies in the top ten.

The sample's treatment or condition label, in plain terms: live attenuated yellow fever vaccine strain. A standard Ficoll-Paque protocol was used to isolate PBMCs from peripheral blood. Dynabeads CD4 and CD8 positive selection kits were used to isolate CD4 and CD8 T-cell fractions. TriZol was used to extract RNA from bulk PBMCs, from CD4 and CD8 fractions, and from dextramer-positive and dextramer-negative fractions. CDR1 and CDR2 were assigned from the germline V gene (reference sequence) as DFQATT and SNEGSKA. Its CDR3 holds 14 amino acids, cysteine through phenylalanine. Kept here is only the CDR3 DNA, which spans 42 bases and is read in frame from base 1. A distance of 16 bases separates the germline ends of V and J, which lose 5 bases and 5 bases respectively.

The TCR originated in a man between 25 and 39 years old who received the YFV17D yellow fever vaccine. This chain is built from TRBV20-1 and TRBJ2-1, and TRBD1 may be the D gene, going by 6 matching bases. The sample in question was CD4+ T cells sorted from PBMCs, obtained 5 days after the yellow fever booster vaccination. The nucleotides read TGCAGTGCTTACGCTCCAGGGGCCCACAATGAGCAGTTCTTC. Translated, it reads CSAYAPGAHNEQFF.